One and the same sample provided the 27 T cell receptor beta chains below, sequenced in a study of blood T cell repertoires in COVID-19. Assay used: immunoSEQ multiplex PCR; TCRdb lists only in-frame clones, some missing. The sample consists of more than 45,000 clones, around nine tenths of them appearing once. Sample: peripheral blood. Source of these receptors: a man aged 60-69 years with active or convalescent COVID-19.

This clone has a handful of counts. The chain combines TRBV20-1 with TRBJ2-7; the D gene is possibly TRBD2 (6 bases). Germline V gives CDR1 DFQATT, CDR2 SNEGSKA (reference sequence). V was clipped by 5 bases and J by 5 bases, with 10 bases between them. The CDR3 extends over 11 amino acids. The CDR3 here is CSAGTADEQYF. The CDR3 DNA is TGCAGTGCTGGGACTGCTGACGAGCAGTACTTC.

This chain links TRBV24-1 with TRBJ2-3, with 16 positions matching TRBD2. The germline V gene encodes CDR1 KGHDR and CDR2 SFDVKD. J was trimmed by 3 bases and V by 3 bases; bases with no gene match: 5. This CDR3 is 18 amino acids long. The CDR3 coding sequence is TGTGCCACCAGTGATCCCGGGACTAGCGGGGGGGTAACAGATACGCAGTATTTT. It translates to CATSDPGTSGGVTDTQYF.

CDR3 protein: CASSRGIQETQYF. CDR3 coding DNA: TGCGCCAGCAGCCGAGGGATCCAGGAGACCCAGTACTTC. The J gene is TRBJ2-5, the V gene TRBV4-3, with D perhaps matching TRBD2 (5 bases). This CDR3 contains 13 residues. Trimming took off 4 bases at V and 5 bases at J, with 11 bases between the two ends. The V gene's germline CDR1 is LGHNA and CDR2 YSLEER.

This sequence joins TRBV4-3 and TRBJ1-2; D is undetermined. Trimming cost V 0 bases and J 4 bases, with 9 bases left between them. Germline lookup yields CDR1 LGHNA and CDR2 YSLEER. The CDR3 length is 14 residues. This chain's CDR3 is CASSQEVTLYGYTF. For the CDR3, the DNA is TGCGCCAGCAGCCAAGAGGTGACACTCTATGGCTACACCTTC.

The V call is TRBV10-3, the J call TRBJ2-7; 7 positions match TRBD1. Germline V gene lookup returns CDR1 ENHRY and CDR2 SYGVKD. This CDR3 is built from 15 residues. The J segment lost 1 base and the V segment lost 7 bases, leaving 10 bases of the junction unmatched. CDR3 residues: CAIKTDRVGSYEQYF. The CDR3 DNA is TGTGCCATCAAAACCGACAGGGTAGGATCCTACGAGCAGTACTTC.

V and J are TRBV2 and TRBJ2-1; D is unresolved. The germline CDR1 and CDR2 sequences are SNHLY and FYNNEI. V shed 2 bases and J shed 8 bases, with 13 bases lying between them. CDR3 size: 14 residues. The chain's CDR3 is CASSERRGKDEQFF. In nucleotides, the CDR3 is TGTGCCAGCAGTGAAAGACGCGGCAAGGATGAGCAGTTCTTC.

The chain recombines TRBV2 with TRBJ1-6; 7 nucleotides match TRBD1. This CDR3 region has 14 residues. J lost 8 bases, V lost 4 bases, and 5 bases had no gene match. CDR1 SNHLY and CDR2 FYNNEI come from the germline V gene. DNA for the CDR3: TGTGCCAGCAGTGGAGGGACAGTGGATTCACCCCTCCACTTT. Amino acid sequence: CASSGGTVDSPLHF.

The V call is TRBV3-1 (or the pseudogene TRBV3-2), the J call TRBJ1-1; D is unclear. This CDR3 has 11 residues. Trimming took off 0 bases at V and 11 bases at J, with 7 bases between the two ends. The V gene's germline CDR1 is LGHDT and CDR2 YNNKEL (reference sequence). As DNA, the CDR3 is TGTGCCAGCAGCCAAGAGGGAGCGGCTTTCTTT. Amino acids: CASSQEGAAFF.

The chain couples TRBV21-1 to TRBJ1-4; TRBD1, the table's D call, lacks a check against the DNA. TRBV21-1 is classified as a pseudogene. The CDR3 length is 17 residues. CDR3 amino acids: CASTQATVQGVGEKLFF. As DNA, the CDR3 is TGTGCCAGCACGCAAGCGACCGTACAGGGTGTTGGTGAAAAACTGTTTTTT.

V gene TRBV3-1 (or the pseudogene TRBV3-2) combines with J gene TRBJ2-5, with unresolved D. Trimming pared 2 bases from V and 5 bases from J, leaving 6 bases between. The CDR3 consists of 12 residues. Germline CDR1 and CDR2: LGHDT and YNNKEL (reference sequence). CDR3 sequence reads: CASSQIPETQYF. Written as DNA, the CDR3 is TGTGCCAGCAGCCAAATCCCTGAGACCCAGTACTTC.

This chain connects TRBV5-6 to TRBJ1-1, with a possible D match to TRBD1 (6 bases). The CDR3 loop spans 13 amino acids. V was trimmed by 2 bases and J by 4 bases, leaving 9 bases between them. Germline CDR1 is SGHDT and CDR2 is YYEEEE. CDR3 sequence (DNA): TGTGCCAGCAGCTTTTACAGGGCCACTGAAGCTTTCTTT. Translated, it gives CASSFYRATEAFF.

The genes are TRBV30 and TRBJ2-3, with a possible D match to TRBD2 (5 bases). The CDR3 loop spans 16 amino acids. V lost 0 bases, J lost 2 bases, and 15 bases lay in between. Germline lookup yields CDR1 GTSNPN and CDR2 SVGIG (reference sequence). This CDR3 reads CAWSVLVLQLTDTQYF. CDR3 sequence (DNA): TGTGCCTGGAGTGTACTAGTACTCCAACTCACAGATACGCAGTATTTT.

J is TRBJ1-2 and V is TRBV7-9; TRBD1 agrees at 10 bases. The CDR3 is 16 amino acids. Per germline, CDR1 SEHNR and CDR2 FQNEAQ (reference sequence). The V and J ends lost 2 bases and 4 bases, in that order; junction bases with no gene match: 7. The CDR3 DNA reads TGTGCCAGCAGCTTATCCGGACAGGGGGGTGGCTATGGCTACACCTTC. Its translation: CASSLSGQGGGYGYTF.

CDR3 amino acids: CSVAPPSGGGDTQYF. CDR3 bases: TGCAGCGTTGCACCCCCTAGCGGGGGGGGAGATACGCAGTATTTT. V gene TRBV29-1 combines with J gene TRBJ2-3, with TRBD2 identical over 12 bases. CDR3 length equals 15 residues. Germline V gene lookup returns CDR1 SQVTM and CDR2 ANQGSEA. J was trimmed by 5 bases and V by 4 bases; bases with no gene match: 7.

V is TRBV11-2 and J is TRBJ1-1; D is possibly TRBD1 (5 bases). The CDR3 is 14 amino acids. V was trimmed by 4 bases and J by 5 bases, leaving 14 bases between them. CDR1 and CDR2 from the germline V gene are SGHAT and FQNNGV. Here the CDR3 DNA reads TGTGCCAGCAGCTCGATCGTCGGGGGAACTGAAGCTTTCTTT. This encodes CASSSIVGGTEAFF.

The genes are TRBV5-4 and TRBJ2-3, with 13 bases that match TRBD2. This CDR3 spans 16 amino acids. CDR1 is SGHNT, CDR2 YYREEE, per germline (reference sequence). The V and J ends lost 5 bases and 0 bases, in that order; junction bases with no gene match: 3. DNA of the CDR3: TGTGCCAGCAGGGGGACTAGCGGGGACAGCACAGATACGCAGTATTTT. The encoded protein is CASRGTSGDSTDTQYF.

This clone was seen a few times. The rearrangement links TRBV2 to TRBJ2-5; D uncertain. CDR3 length equals 14 residues. Trimming stripped 7 bases from V and 1 base from J, with 13 bases between. Per germline, CDR1 SNHLY and CDR2 FYNNEI. The CDR3 DNA follows: TGTGCCAGCATTATAAATGTACTCCAAGAGACCCAGTACTTC. It codes for CASIINVLQETQYF. The variable domain in full, completed from reference TRBV2 and TRBJ2-5, reads EPEVTQTPSHQVTQMGQEVILRCVPISNHLYFYWYRQILGQKVEFLVSFYNNEISEKSEIFDDQFSVERPDGSNFTLKIRSTKLEDSAMYFCASIINVLQETQYFGPGTRLLVL.

The V and J genes are TRBV6-5 and TRBJ1-4, with D tentatively TRBD1 (5 bases). In germline, CDR1 is MNHEY, CDR2 SVGAGI. The V end was cut by 0 bases, the J end by 5 bases, with 10 bases between. The CDR3 contains 15 residues. The CDR3 DNA is TGTGCCAGCAGTTACTCGAGACGGGGGAATGAAAAACTGTTTTTT. Its translation is CASSYSRRGNEKLFF.

This chain connects TRBV2 to TRBJ2-4; maybe TRBD2 (6 bases). The CDR3 extends over 20 amino acids. Germline values: CDR1 SNHLY, CDR2 FYNNEI. V was clipped by 3 bases and J by 0 bases, with 24 bases between them. CDR3 sequence (DNA): TGTGCCAGCAGTGATCGGAGGGAGACCTTTGAATCTTTAGCCAAAAACATTCAGTACTTC. Translating gives CASSDRRETFESLAKNIQYF.

The J gene is TRBJ1-4, the V gene TRBV28; 8 bases are shared with TRBD1. This CDR3 spans 15 amino acids. Trimming took 3 bases from V and 3 from J; bases not matched to a gene: 3. The V gene's germline CDR1 is MDHEN and CDR2 SYDVKM. CDR3 region: CASSFRDRSNEKLFF. Here the CDR3 DNA reads TGTGCCAGCAGTTTCCGGGACAGGTCTAATGAAAAACTGTTTTTT.

The V gene is TRBV3-1 (or the pseudogene TRBV3-2), the J gene TRBJ2-1, with a tentative D call TRBD2 (6 bases). Germline CDR1 LGHDT, CDR2 YNNKEL (reference sequence). V gave up 4 bases and J gave up 5 bases, with 12 bases separating them. The CDR3 is made up of 14 amino acids. The CDR3 DNA is TGTGCCAGCAGCCCACCGGGGGTTAACAATGAGCAGTTCTTC. It codes for CASSPPGVNNEQFF.

The chain carries TRBV12-3 or TRBV12-4 and TRBJ2-5; D uncertain. The ends were cut back, 1 base at V and 4 bases at J, with 4 bases in the middle. The CDR3 sequence is 12 residues long. CDR3 coding DNA: TGTGCCAGCAGTTTAGACGGAGAGACCCAGTACTTC. Protein sequence: CASSLDGETQYF.

The V gene is TRBV27, the J gene TRBJ2-7; weak D call: TRBD2 (7 bases). Looked up from germline, CDR1 is MNHEY and CDR2 is SMNVEV (reference sequence). Between the trimmed V and J ends, which lost 6 bases and 2 bases, there was a span of 14 bases. The CDR3 is 14 residues long. CDR3 bases: TGTGCCAGCAGCTTGGCGGGGGCCCCCTACGAGCAGTACTTC. This gives the protein CASSLAGAPYEQYF.

The V and J genes are TRBV30 and TRBJ2-2; D is ambiguous. The length of the CDR3 is 12 residues. V was cut by 0 bases and J by 4 bases, with 3 bases left in between. CDR1 GTSNPN and CDR2 SVGIG come from the germline V gene (reference sequence). CDR3 sequence: CAWSVSTGELFF. In nucleotides, the CDR3 is TGTGCCTGGAGTGTTAGCACCGGGGAGCTGTTTTTT.

The chain is built from TRBV3-1 (or the pseudogene TRBV3-2) and TRBJ2-3; 8 bases are a match to TRBD1. The germline CDR1 and CDR2 sequences are LGHDT and YNNKEL (reference sequence). The CDR3 totals 14 residues. Losses at the gene ends were 5 bases for V and 4 bases for J; bases not matched to a gene: 5. For the CDR3, the DNA is TGTGCCAGCAGCGGAACAGGGGGTCCAGATACGCAGTATTTT. Translation: CASSGTGGPDTQYF.

This rearrangement joins TRBV19 to TRBJ1-2, with TRBD1 matching 7 bases. Looked up from germline, CDR1 is LNHDA and CDR2 is SQIVND (reference sequence). Losses at the gene ends were 0 bases for V and 2 bases for J; bases not matched to a gene: 3. CDR3 length equals 15 residues. The CDR3 spells CASSIDPGGNYGYTF. CDR3 nucleotide sequence: TGTGCCAGTAGTATAGACCCAGGGGGGAACTATGGCTACACCTTC.

This clone was found a few times. The genes are TRBV6-1 and TRBJ1-6, with 7 bases matching TRBD1. Germline loops: CDR1 MNHNS, CDR2 SASEGT. The CDR3 spans 14 residues. V shed 3 bases, J shed 8 bases, and the junction held 4 bases outside the gene matches. The CDR3 bases are TGTGCCAGCAGTGAGGGGGACAGCTATTCACCCCTCCACTTT. Translation: CASSEGDSYSPLHF.